What follows describes a single TCR beta chain. Original processing notes: Reference gene primer amplification in the assay estimated nucleated cell counts. The protocol was immunoSEQ multiplex PCR, while the TCRdb copy is restricted to in-frame clones and leaves out a portion. V and J calls and clone size are those listed in that table; D and trimming were worked out from the DNA. The sample carries roughly 300,000 clones, around 90% recorded once. The data were obtained in a study of blood T cell repertoires in COVID-19. On the study more broadly: In each case, the material was cDNA or gDNA derived from T cells, B-cell-depleted T cells, or PBMCs.

Germline CDR1 is ENHRY and CDR2 is SYGVKD. This CDR3 is 13 amino acids long. V shed 11 bases and J 3 bases; nucleotides not matched to a gene: 10. Enrolled through a virtual design, the participants were between roughly 18 and 90 years of age and came from 24 US areas. Recovered participants had two consecutive negative NP/OP PCR tests, healthcare professional clearance, or symptom resolution. The material sequenced was PBMCs or T cells enriched from blood (not recorded which). This TCR was recovered from a woman younger than 45 who had recovered from COVID-19. The chain recombines TRBV10-3 with TRBJ2-7; 7 bases are shared with TRBD2. The CDR3 nucleotides are TGTGCCGTGTCCGCGGGAGCGGACTACGAGCAGTACTTC. It specifies CAVSAGADYEQYF.